This T cell receptor beta chain was recovered during a study of blood T cells in healthy people across ages. Primers used in a second PCR of roughly 6 to 12 cycles were a sample-barcoded 5' primer and a J-beta primer mix. TCRdb re-derived calls from the 5' RACE reads in MiXCR, one entry per CDR3 protein. Of approximately 1,100,000 distinct CDR3 sequences listed, under 45% are singletons. Study-level points and caveats: With age, beta diversity per million T cells declined roughly linearly, significantly by about 37.

With respect to this clonotype: Antigen: not known.

The CDR3 consists of 16 residues. V gave up 1 base and J gave up 3 bases; unmatched junction bases: 6. Germline CDR1 is SGHAT and CDR2 is FQDESV (reference sequence). Each donor supplied 8 to 10 milliliters of peripheral blood. Per sample, at least 5.5 micrograms of total RNA were extracted. The source of this sequence is a woman aged 55-75 years in good health. The chain recombines TRBV11-1 with TRBJ2-1; 7 bases are shared with TRBD1. Sequenced sample: blood. CDR3 protein: CASSLEGARYYNEQFF. The CDR3 DNA sequence: TGTGCCAGCAGCTTAGAGGGGGCGAGATACTACAATGAGCAGTTCTTC.